A single sample gave rise to the 24 T cell receptor beta chains below, sequenced in a study of chemoradiotherapy in HPV16-positive cancers (dated by TCRdb to 2021 to 2024). The library was obtained by the immunoSEQ multiplex PCR assay. Entries here come from immuneACCESS through TCRdb and include only in-frame sequences with V and J called. Some clones fail to appear in such tables; in the studies checked, an unresolved V gene covers under half of the shortfall, and the cause of the remainder is unknown. For this sample there are approximately 30,000 clones; over 90% appear just once. More than 15% of the sample is taken by the ten largest. The input for sequencing was blood, taken from a patient who underwent chemoradiotherapy. Receptors were obtained from a human donor with HPV-associated anogenital cancer.

The chain employs TRBV11-2 and TRBJ1-5; D gene uncertain. The CDR3 covers 13 residues. V lost 5 bases and J 5 bases, leaving 10 bases between the germline ends. Per germline, CDR1 SGHAT and CDR2 FQNNGV. CDR3 bases: TGTGCCAGCAGCAAAACCGAGGATCAGCCCCAGCATTTT. Its protein product is CASSKTEDQPQHF.

The chain carries TRBV29-1 and TRBJ2-3, with D unclear. This CDR3 region has 12 residues. CDR1 and CDR2 (germline): SQVTM, ANQGSEA. V lost 5 bases and J lost 4, with 10 bases in between. Here the CDR3 reads CSVRTSPDTQYF. Written as DNA, the CDR3 is TGCAGCGTTCGGACCAGCCCAGATACGCAGTATTTT.

The chain recombines TRBV6-5 with TRBJ2-1, with D perhaps TRBD2 (5 bases). In germline, CDR1 is MNHEY, CDR2 SVGAGI. V was shortened by 0 bases and J by 5 bases, with 14 bases between the two germline ends. The CDR3 runs 16 residues. The CDR3 sequence: CASSYSGFWRDNEQFF. The CDR3 DNA reads as TGTGCCAGCAGTTACTCCGGATTCTGGCGGGACAATGAGCAGTTCTTC.

CDR3 amino acids: CASKGTPEAFF. The CDR3, as DNA: TGTGCCAGCAAGGGGACTCCCGAAGCTTTCTTT. The rearrangement links TRBV6-8 to TRBJ1-1; D possibly corresponds to TRBD1 (5 bases). V dropped 7 bases and J dropped 8 bases, with 11 bases sitting between them. CDR1 MNHGY and CDR2 SAAAGT come from the germline V gene. The length of the CDR3 is 11 residues.

The V and J genes are TRBV27 and TRBJ2-1; a possible D gene is TRBD2 (5 bases). Germline values: CDR1 MNHEY, CDR2 SMNVEV (reference sequence). This CDR3 has 14 residues. V shed 2 bases and J shed 7 bases, with 12 bases lying between them. This CDR3 reads CASSLGLAKNEQFF. The CDR3 DNA sequence: TGTGCCAGCAGTTTAGGGCTAGCAAAAAATGAGCAGTTCTTC.

The chain employs TRBV5-6 and TRBJ1-3; maybe TRBD1 (6 bases). Germline CDR1 reads SGHDT; CDR2 reads YYEEEE. V was shortened by 3 bases and J by 0 bases, with 16 bases between the two germline ends. The CDR3 spans 17 residues. CDR3 nucleotide sequence: TGTGCCAGCAGCTCGAGGACAGTCTGGGTCTCTGGAAACACCATATATTTT. As protein: CASSSRTVWVSGNTIYF.

The chain combines TRBV2 with TRBJ2-2, with 14 bases matching TRBD2. From germline, CDR1 is SNHLY and CDR2 FYNNEI. The CDR3 contains 16 residues. J gave up 0 bases and V 6 bases, and 0 bases lay outside the gene matches. The CDR3 coding sequence is TGTGCCAGCAGGGGACTAGCGGGGGCGAACACCGGGGAGCTGTTTTTT. Protein sequence: CASRGLAGANTGELFF.

The CDR3 loop reads CASRRGHVDNEQFF. CDR3 bases: TGTGCCAGCAGGAGGGGGCACGTAGACAATGAGCAGTTCTTC. V usage is TRBV2 and J usage is TRBJ2-1; TRBD1 matches at 7 bases. Germline lookup yields CDR1 SNHLY and CDR2 FYNNEI. This CDR3 has 14 amino acids. Germline trimming cut 6 bases from V and 5 bases from J; bases unmatched to any gene: 7.

This clone was picked up one time. This rearrangement joins TRBV7-9 to TRBJ1-1, with 7 bases lining up with TRBD1. The CDR3 sequence is 14 residues long. Germline lookup yields CDR1 SEHNR and CDR2 FQNEAQ (reference sequence). Germline trimming cut 5 bases from V and 5 bases from J; bases unmatched to any gene: 8. CDR3: CASSPQGLGTEAFF. Written as DNA, the CDR3 is TGTGCCAGCAGCCCACAGGGGCTCGGAACTGAAGCTTTCTTT.

This sequence joins TRBV6-1 and TRBJ2-7; the D gene could be TRBD1 or TRBD2 (5 bases each). Trimming shortened V by 6 bases and J by 3 bases, and 15 bases separated the two germline ends. Germline assignment: CDR1 MNHNS and CDR2 SASEGT. The CDR3 is made up of 14 amino acids. The CDR3 DNA follows: TGTGCCAGCAGCTACCGGGACGCAGGCTACGAGCAGTACTTC. Its protein is CASSYRDAGYEQYF.

The J gene is TRBJ1-2, the V gene TRBV7-9, with D possibly matching TRBD1 (5 bases). The V end was cut by 5 bases, the J end by 4 bases, with 11 bases between. The CDR3 loop spans 13 amino acids. Germline V gene sequence: CDR1 SEHNR, CDR2 FQNEAQ (reference sequence). DNA of the CDR3: TGTGCCAGCAGCCCGGGACGGAGCTATGGCTACACCTTC. This sequence encodes CASSPGRSYGYTF.

This chain links TRBV5-4 with TRBJ1-1; 9 nucleotides line up with TRBD1. The V gene end was trimmed by 0 bases and the J gene end by 5 bases; junction bases not matched to a gene: 5. Germline V gene data show CDR1 as SGHNT and CDR2 as YYREEE (reference sequence). This CDR3 has 15 amino acids. The chain's CDR3 is CASSLAGQGRTEAFF. The CDR3 bases are TGTGCCAGCAGCTTGGCGGGACAGGGTAGGACTGAAGCTTTCTTT.

CDR3 sequence reads: CASSLGGQDTQYF. CDR3 DNA: TGTGCCAGCAGCTTAGGTGGGCAAGATACGCAGTATTTT. The rearrangement uses TRBV7-7 and TRBJ2-3; D is unclear. The germline CDR1 and CDR2 sequences are SSHAT and FNYEAQ (reference sequence). The CDR3 extends over 13 amino acids. Trimming left V 1 base short and J 5 bases short, with 7 bases between. The entire variable domain, with the rest obtained from reference TRBV7-7 and TRBJ2-3, is as follows: GAGVSQSPRYKVTKRGQDVTLRCDPISSHATLYWYQQALGQGPEFLTYFNYEAQPDKSGLPSDRFSAERPEGSISTLTIQRTEQRDSAMYRCASSLGGQDTQYFGPGTRLTVL.

This clone was observed a handful of times. As DNA, the CDR3 is TGCGCCAGCAGCCAACGGGTAGGACAGGTCGGGCCCTATGGCTACACCTTC. Amino acid sequence: CASSQRVGQVGPYGYTF. The rearrangement joins TRBV4-3 to TRBJ1-2; 7 bases map to TRBD1. Germline assignment: CDR1 LGHNA and CDR2 YSLEER. The V segment lost 2 bases and the J segment 4 bases; nucleotides outside the gene matches: 13. The CDR3 extends over 17 amino acids.

This chain links TRBV9 with TRBJ2-7; 9 bases match TRBD1. J gave up 6 bases and V 3 bases, and 1 base lay outside the gene matches. The CDR3 contains 12 residues. Per germline, CDR1 SGDLS and CDR2 YYNGEE. This CDR3 is CASSDRGLEQYF. The CDR3 DNA reads as TGTGCCAGCAGCGACAGGGGGCTCGAGCAGTACTTC.

The chain employs TRBV5-8 and TRBJ2-1; 8 positions agree with TRBD2. Unmatched junction bases numbered 11, after V lost 8 bases and J lost 7 bases. From germline, CDR1 is SGHTS and CDR2 YDEGEE. The CDR3 length is 14 residues. CDR3 sequence: CARGGGLQRNEQFF. Written as DNA, the CDR3 is TGTGCCAGGGGCGGGGGGCTACAAAGGAATGAGCAGTTCTTC.

The rearrangement joins TRBV19 to TRBJ2-3; tentative D call: TRBD2 (6 bases). Germline V gives CDR1 LNHDA, CDR2 SQIVND (reference sequence). The V and J ends lost 4 bases and 1 base respectively, with 21 bases between them. The CDR3 sequence is 18 residues long. This chain's CDR3 is CASSTFHKEGRRTDTQYF. For the CDR3, the DNA is TGTGCCAGTAGTACATTTCACAAGGAGGGGCGTCGCACAGATACGCAGTATTTT.

The chain carries TRBV6-5 and TRBJ1-6; TRBD1 might be the D (5 bases). In germline, CDR1 is MNHEY, CDR2 SVGAGI. This CDR3 has 15 amino acids. Trimming took off 2 bases at V and 9 bases at J, with 14 bases between the two ends. The CDR3 DNA reads as TGTGCCAGCAGTTACGAGGGGACGGGGGGTTCACCCCTCCACTTT. Its translation is CASSYEGTGGSPLHF.

The genes are TRBV7-9 and TRBJ2-3; 12 bases line up with TRBD2. With V trimmed by 5 bases and J by 0 bases, 9 bases remained unmatched. The CDR3 is made up of 18 amino acids. Germline values: CDR1 SEHNR, CDR2 FQNEAQ (reference sequence). The DNA of the CDR3 is TGTGCCAGCAGCCTCCCTAGCGGGAGGGGGTCTAGCACAGATACGCAGTATTTT. Encoded protein: CASSLPSGRGSSTDTQYF.

J is TRBJ1-3 and V is TRBV19; the match to TRBD1 covers 8 bases. V trimming: 9 bases; J trimming: 0 bases; junction bases outside the gene matches: 10. From germline, CDR1 is LNHDA and CDR2 SQIVND (reference sequence). The CDR3 totals 16 residues. The CDR3 protein is CARRRTGLTSGNTIYF. The CDR3 DNA is TGTGCCAGGAGACGGACAGGGCTAACCTCTGGAAACACCATATATTTT.

The chain couples TRBV2 to TRBJ1-4, with D perhaps TRBD1 (6 bases). This CDR3 is built from 15 residues. The V end was cut by 6 bases, the J end by 2 bases, with 13 bases between. Germline CDR1 reads SNHLY; CDR2 reads FYNNEI. CDR3 coding DNA: TGTGCCAGCAGCTCCTCAGGGGCCACTAATGAAAAACTGTTTTTT. Encoded protein: CASSSSGATNEKLFF.

The chain joins TRBV7-2 to TRBJ1-2, with TRBD1 matching 7 bases. Per germline, CDR1 SGHTA and CDR2 FQGNSA. V was clipped by 1 base and J by 4 bases; unmatched bases: 9. The CDR3 extends over 16 amino acids. The CDR3, as DNA: TGTGCCAGCAGCTTAGTCAGCAGGGGGGTGAGCTATGGCTACACCTTC. It specifies CASSLVSRGVSYGYTF.

This clone has only one observation. The J gene is TRBJ2-7, the V gene TRBV18; tentative D call: TRBD1 (6 bases). Trimming pared 2 bases from V and 5 bases from J, leaving 19 bases between. Germline V CDR1 and CDR2: KGHSH, LQKENI. This CDR3 region has 16 residues. Here the CDR3 DNA reads TGTGCCAGCTCACCAATCGGTTTCGGACAGCCCCACGAGCAGTACTTC. Protein sequence: CASSPIGFGQPHEQYF.

The chain combines TRBV6-5 with TRBJ2-1; the D gene is possibly TRBD2 (6 bases). Germline CDR1 reads MNHEY; CDR2 reads SVGAGI. Trimming pared 5 bases from V and 5 bases from J, leaving 16 bases between. This CDR3 spans 15 amino acids. The CDR3 DNA follows: TGTGCCAGCAGTACCCCCGGAGGGTCCGACAATGAGCAGTTCTTC. Its protein is CASSTPGGSDNEQFF.